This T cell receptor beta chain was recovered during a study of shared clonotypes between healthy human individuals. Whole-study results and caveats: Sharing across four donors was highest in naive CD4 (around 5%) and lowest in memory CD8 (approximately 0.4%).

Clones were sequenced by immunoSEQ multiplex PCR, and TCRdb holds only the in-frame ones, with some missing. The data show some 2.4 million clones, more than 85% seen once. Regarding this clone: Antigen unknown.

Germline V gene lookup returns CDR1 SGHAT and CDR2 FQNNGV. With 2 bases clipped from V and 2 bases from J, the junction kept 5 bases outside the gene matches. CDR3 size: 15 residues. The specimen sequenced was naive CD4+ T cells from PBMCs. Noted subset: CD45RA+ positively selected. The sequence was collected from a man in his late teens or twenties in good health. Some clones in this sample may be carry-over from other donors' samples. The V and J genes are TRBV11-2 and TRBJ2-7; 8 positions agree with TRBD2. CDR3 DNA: TGTGCCAGCAGCTTACGGCGGGAGGCCACCTACGAGCAGTACTTC. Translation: CASSLRREATYEQYF. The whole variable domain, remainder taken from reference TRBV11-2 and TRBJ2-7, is EAGVAQSPRYKIIEKRQSVAFWCNPISGHATLYWYQQILGQGPKLLIQFQNNGVVDDSQLPKDRFSAERLKGVDSTLKIQPAKLEDSAVYLCASSLRREATYEQYFGPGTRLTVT.